These 13 T cell receptor beta chains were all obtained from the same sample, sequenced in a study of cytomegalovirus exposure and HLA in healthy donors. In the PCR, 60 Vbeta and 13 Jbeta primers were used. Clones were read by immunoSEQ multiplex PCR, and TCRdb kept only the in-frame ones, dropping some. The sample has about 100,000 clones, around three quarters seen once. The sample taken for sequencing was PBMCs. These receptors came from a male donor in good health and CMV-seronegative.

V and J are TRBV27 and TRBJ2-1, with D possibly being TRBD2 (5 bases). Germline CDR1 reads MNHEY; CDR2 reads SMNVEV (reference sequence). The V end was cut by 5 bases, the J end by 9 bases, with 20 bases between. The CDR3 is 15 residues long. CDR3 region: CASSLRGRRWPEQFF. CDR3 sequence (DNA): TGTGCCAGCAGTCTTAGAGGGCGGAGGTGGCCTGAGCAGTTCTTC.

V and J are TRBV27 and TRBJ1-1; D call uncertain. The CDR3 is 14 amino acids. The V end lost 3 bases, the J end lost 3 bases, and 11 bases lay between the germline ends. Germline lookup yields CDR1 MNHEY and CDR2 SMNVEV (reference sequence). CDR3 region: CASSFVPRDTEAFF. DNA for the CDR3: TGTGCCAGCAGTTTCGTGCCTCGGGACACTGAAGCTTTCTTT.

This chain connects TRBV5-6 to TRBJ2-1; 9 bases fit TRBD1. The CDR3 extends over 14 amino acids. The J segment lost 6 bases and the V segment lost 4 bases, leaving 5 bases of the junction unmatched. Germline-derived CDR1 and CDR2 are SGHDT and YYEEEE. CDR3 in DNA: TGTGCCAGCAGCAAGGGACAGGGCTTCAATGAGCAGTTCTTC. This encodes CASSKGQGFNEQFF.

The V call is TRBV5-6, the J call TRBJ2-6; TRBD1 agrees at 7 bases. The CDR3 sequence is 16 residues long. Losses at the gene ends were 1 base for V and 1 base for J; bases not matched to a gene: 2. Germline CDR1 is SGHDT and CDR2 is YYEEEE. As DNA, the CDR3 is TGTGCCAGCAGCTTGCTCAGGGGGTCTGGGGCCAACGTCCTGACTTTC. It codes for CASSLLRGSGANVLTF.

The chain joins TRBV4-2 to TRBJ2-7, with 11 bases aligning to TRBD2. CDR1 LGHNA and CDR2 YNFKEQ come from the germline V gene. The CDR3 spans 16 residues. J lost 5 bases, V lost 3 bases, and 9 bases had no gene match. CDR3 amino acids: CASSHRQLAGVDEQYF. The CDR3 nucleotides read TGTGCCAGCAGCCACCGTCAACTAGCGGGAGTTGACGAGCAGTACTTC.

This clone has more than one count but fewer than ten. The rearrangement links TRBV7-2 to TRBJ2-2; D not resolved. The CDR3 extends over 12 amino acids. Trimming took off 2 bases at V and 5 bases at J, with 3 bases between the two ends. Looked up from germline, CDR1 is SGHTA and CDR2 is FQGNSA. The CDR3 DNA is TGTGCCAGCAGCTTACAAACCGGGGAGCTGTTTTTT. It codes for CASSLQTGELFF.

V and J are TRBV5-6 and TRBJ1-3; possibly TRBD1 for D (5 bases). V lost 3 bases and J lost 0, with 10 bases in between. Germline CDR1 is SGHDT and CDR2 is YYEEEE. The CDR3 sequence is 15 residues long. The CDR3 is CASSWGPDSGNTIYF. CDR3 DNA sequence: TGTGCCAGCAGCTGGGGCCCAGACTCTGGAAACACCATATATTTT.

This chain links TRBV6-1 with TRBJ1-2; no reliable D call. CDR3 length: 15 amino acids. Germline V CDR1 and CDR2: MNHNS, SASEGT. Trimming cost V 11 bases and J 3 bases, with 22 bases left between them. The CDR3 nucleotides are TGTGCCTCCCAAAGAAATGCTGAGGACTACTATGGCTACACCTTC. It specifies CASQRNAEDYYGYTF.

The rearrangement links TRBV18 to TRBJ1-2, with D perhaps TRBD1 (5 bases). Trimming removed 3 bases at V and 4 bases at J, with 15 bases between. The CDR3 totals 15 residues. The germline V gene encodes CDR1 KGHSH and CDR2 LQKENI. CDR3 region: CASSPPGRGVYGYTF. The CDR3 nucleotides read TGTGCCAGCTCACCCCCCGGTAGGGGCGTCTATGGCTACACCTTC.

The chain is built from TRBV6-1 and TRBJ2-7, with TRBD1 matching over 7 bases. CDR1 is MNHNS and CDR2 is SASEGT in the germline V gene. The CDR3 is 14 amino acids. V dropped 6 bases and J dropped 2; count of bases not matched to a gene: 7. CDR3 loop: CASRIGQVAYEQYF. For the CDR3, the DNA is TGTGCCAGCAGGATAGGACAGGTAGCCTACGAGCAGTACTTC.

V and J are TRBV6-5 and TRBJ2-7, with 11 positions matching TRBD1. Trimming cost V 6 bases and J 7 bases; bases outside gene matches: 5. The CDR3 spans 13 residues. Looked up from germline, CDR1 is MNHEY and CDR2 is SVGAGI. The CDR3 loop reads CASRGQGVGEQYF. The CDR3 DNA is TGTGCCAGCAGGGGACAGGGGGTTGGGGAGCAGTACTTC.

The rearrangement links TRBV15 to TRBJ2-7; D perhaps matches TRBD1 (6 bases). V was trimmed by 0 bases and J by 0 bases, leaving 12 bases between them. Germline V gene lookup returns CDR1 LNHNV and CDR2 YYDKDF (reference sequence). This CDR3 contains 16 residues. The CDR3 is CATSRDRDKSSYEQYF. Here the CDR3 DNA reads TGTGCCACCAGCAGAGACCGGGACAAGAGCTCCTACGAGCAGTACTTC.

The V and J genes are TRBV7-7 and TRBJ2-3; 8 bases align to TRBD2. V lost 3 bases and J lost 6; bases outside the gene matches: 11. Germline-derived CDR1 and CDR2 are SSHAT and FNYEAQ (reference sequence). CDR3 length: 16 residues. CDR3 region: CASSLGIGRAGDTQYF. CDR3 bases: TGTGCCAGCAGCTTGGGGATCGGGAGGGCCGGGGATACGCAGTATTTT.